This TCR beta chain was sequenced in a study of PD-L1 blockade in urothelial cancer. Study at large: Intravenous atezolizumab, 1,200 mg every 3 weeks, was begun by patients in the mid-2010s. Male sex and bladder-origin urothelial cancer characterized about 85% of the roughly 30 patients. Across blood samples, T cells had a median count of approximately 130,000.

Per-patient samples, pretreatment and on-treatment, numbered 1 to 8. Libraries were prepared by immunoSEQ multiplex PCR; TCRdb keeps only in-frame clonotypes and omits some of them. Counted here are 100,000 or so clones, approximately 91% occurring once; the ten biggest clones make up about 0.92%. The CDR3 runs to 16 residues. The germline V gene has CDR1 SGHNT and CDR2 YENEEA. J was trimmed by 7 bases and V by 4 bases; bases with no gene match: 12. This sample comprised PBMCs, obtained around atezolizumab (anti-PD-L1) treatment. The clonotype comes from a woman of 80 years or more with urothelial cancer. The chain uses TRBV11-3 and TRBJ2-1; 8 bases agree with TRBD1. The CDR3, as DNA: TGTGCCAGCAGCTCCCTCATCGCGGGACAGGCTAATGAGCAGTTCTTC. Encoded protein: CASSSLIAGQANEQFF.